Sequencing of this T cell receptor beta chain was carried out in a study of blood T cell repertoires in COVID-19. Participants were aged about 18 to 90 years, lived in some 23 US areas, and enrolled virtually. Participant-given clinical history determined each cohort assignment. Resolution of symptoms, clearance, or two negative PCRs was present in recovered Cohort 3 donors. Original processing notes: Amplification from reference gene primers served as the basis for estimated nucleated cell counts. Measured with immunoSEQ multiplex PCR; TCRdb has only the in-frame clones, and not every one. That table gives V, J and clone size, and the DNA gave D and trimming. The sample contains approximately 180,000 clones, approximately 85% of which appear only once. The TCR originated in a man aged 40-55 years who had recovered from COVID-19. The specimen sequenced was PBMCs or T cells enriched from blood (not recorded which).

CDR3 DNA sequence: TGTGCCAGCAGCCCCTCCGGCGGGAATGAGCCCCAGCATTTT. It translates to CASSPSGGNEPQHF. This chain uses TRBV28 with TRBJ1-5; no definite D call. CDR1 and CDR2 (germline): MDHEN, SYDVKM. Deletions cut 6 bases from V and 8 bases from J, with 17 bases between. This CDR3 is 14 amino acids long. Drawing the rest from reference TRBV28 and TRBJ1-5, the complete variable domain is DVKVTQSSRYLVKRTGEKVFLECVQDMDHENMFWYRQDPGLGLRLIYFSYDVKMKEKGDIPEGYSVSREKKERFSLILESASTNQTSMYLCASSPSGGNEPQHFGDGTRLSIL.